The 25 T cell receptor beta chains presented below share a single source sample, sequenced in a study of human T cells and chemical hapten exposure. MiXCR, run by TCRdb on the RACE reads, gives a single entry per CDR3 protein. The table includes fewer than 500,000 distinct CDR3 sequences, roughly 4.8% detected once. Regarding time point: patch test 1, 2 weeks after DPC sensitization. As for treatment: therapeutic diphenylcyclopropenone sensitization with weekly scalp DPC. The sample was whole blood, taken in connection with sensitization to the hapten diphenylcyclopropenone (DPC). The receptor source for this set is a woman aged 50 to 60 with alopecia areata. Some clones in this sample may be carry-over from other donors' samples.

This clonotype was seen a few times. The chain carries TRBV15 and TRBJ1-5; TRBD1 is a possible D gene (5 bases). Germline V gene sequence: CDR1 LNHNV, CDR2 YYDKDF (reference sequence). The CDR3 is made up of 13 amino acids. The germline V and J ends were trimmed by 4 bases and 10 bases, with 14 bases remaining between them. CDR3 amino acids: CATSTSRETPQHF. The CDR3 DNA is TGTGCCACCAGCACTTCCAGGGAAACCCCCCAGCATTTT.

This clonotype was recorded at least ten times. The chain links TRBV7-8 to TRBJ2-5; 7 bases map to TRBD1. The CDR3 spans 13 residues. In germline, CDR1 is SGHVS, CDR2 FQNEAQ. The V gene end was trimmed by 5 bases and the J gene end by 5 bases; junction bases not matched to a gene: 5. The CDR3 here is CASSLDRSETQYF. The CDR3 bases are TGTGCCAGCAGCCTGGACAGGAGTGAGACCCAGTACTTC.

This clonotype was observed at least ten times. This chain links TRBV2 with TRBJ1-1; possible D gene TRBD1, 5 bases. V was shortened by 7 bases and J by 13 bases, with 16 bases between the two germline ends. The CDR3 is made up of 11 amino acids. Looked up from germline, CDR1 is SNHLY and CDR2 is FYNNEI. The CDR3 bases are TGTGCCAGCAACCAAGGGACGCCGGTTTTCTTT. Protein sequence: CASNQGTPVFF.

This clonotype was recorded many times. The J gene is TRBJ2-7, the V gene TRBV27; TRBD2 might be the D (5 bases). V lost 8 bases to trimming and J lost 4 bases, with 15 bases between them. CDR3 length: 13 residues. Germline V lookup: CDR1 MNHEY, CDR2 SMNVEV (reference sequence). The CDR3 sequence: CASPLRVEYEQYF. The CDR3 region has the DNA TGTGCCAGCCCCCTGAGGGTAGAGTACGAGCAGTACTTC.

This chain connects TRBV5-6 to TRBJ1-5; unclear D gene. The CDR3 is made up of 15 amino acids. Germline CDR1 SGHDT, CDR2 YYEEEE. Trimming cost V 2 bases and J 1 base, with 10 bases left between them. In nucleotides, the CDR3 is TGTGCCAGCAGCTTCGCGGGAACCAGCAATCAGCCCCAGCATTTT. It is translated as CASSFAGTSNQPQHF.

This clonotype came up many times. The J gene is TRBJ2-3, the V gene TRBV10-3; 8 nucleotides align to TRBD2. Germline loops: CDR1 ENHRY, CDR2 SYGVKD. This CDR3 has 16 amino acids. V lost 8 bases and J lost 5; bases outside the gene matches: 15. Here the CDR3 DNA reads TGTGCCATCTCGCGCGACCAAGCGGGGGTAGTAGATACGCAGTATTTT. Amino acids: CAISRDQAGVVDTQYF.

The chain joins TRBV9 to TRBJ1-3; D not certain. The V gene lost 0 bases and the J gene lost 0 bases, with 7 bases spanning the gap. Germline V CDR1 and CDR2: SGDLS, YYNGEE. This CDR3 contains 15 residues. The CDR3 nucleotides read TGTGCCAGCAGCGTAGAGTCCCTCTCTGGAAACACCATATATTTT. Translation gives CASSVESLSGNTIYF.

V and J are TRBV30 and TRBJ2-1; 8 positions match TRBD2. V shed 4 bases, J shed 10 bases, and the junction held 3 bases outside the gene matches. Germline V gene sequence: CDR1 GTSNPN, CDR2 SVGIG (reference sequence). The CDR3 loop spans 11 amino acids. CDR3 amino acids: CAWNAGGEQFF. The CDR3 DNA follows: TGTGCCTGGAACGCGGGAGGAGAGCAGTTCTTC. Full variable domain (remainder filled in from reference TRBV30 and TRBJ2-1): SQTIHQWPATLVQPVGSPLSLECTVEGTSNPNLYWYRQAAGRGLQLLFYSVGIGQISSEVPQNLSASRPQDRQFILSSKKLLLSDSGFYLCAWNAGGEQFFGPGTRLTVL.

This clonotype was seen a handful of times. The V and J genes are TRBV5-4 and TRBJ2-2; TRBD1 might be the D (6 bases). The CDR3 extends over 13 amino acids. V dropped 4 bases and J dropped 3 bases, with 7 bases sitting between them. CDR1 SGHNT and CDR2 YYREEE come from the germline V gene (reference sequence). In DNA, the CDR3 is TGTGCCAGCAGCCGGACAGACACCGGGGAGCTGTTTTTT. It yields the protein CASSRTDTGELFF. The complete variable domain, with remaining parts taken from reference TRBV5-4 and TRBJ2-2, reads ETGVTQSPTHLIKTRGQQVTLRCSSQSGHNTVSWYQQALGQGPQFIFQYYREEENGRGNFPPRFSGLQFPNYSSELNVNALELDDSALYLCASSRTDTGELFFGEGSRLTVL.

This clonotype was seen many times. The rearrangement uses TRBV10-3 and TRBJ2-3; the match to TRBD2 covers 7 bases. The germline V gene has CDR1 ENHRY and CDR2 SYGVKD. CDR3 size: 13 residues. Germline trimming cut 4 bases from V and 3 bases from J; bases unmatched to any gene: 1. The CDR3 nucleotides are TGTGCCATCAGTGTACTAGCGACAGATACGCAGTATTTT. Residues: CAISVLATDTQYF.

In its sample, this clonotype was seen many times. CDR3 DNA: TGTGCCAGCAGTTTATCCCAGACTAACCCCTATGGCTACACCTTC. Protein sequence: CASSLSQTNPYGYTF. The J gene is TRBJ1-2, the V gene TRBV27; D not certain. Germline CDR1 MNHEY, CDR2 SMNVEV (reference sequence). The V gene lost 0 bases and the J gene lost 4 bases, with 12 bases spanning the gap. The CDR3 is 15 amino acids.

This clonotype was picked up many times. The J gene is TRBJ2-3, the V gene TRBV5-1, with TRBD2 matching 11 bases. Germline V gene data show CDR1 as SGHRS and CDR2 as YFSETQ. V lost 2 bases and J lost 4; bases outside the gene matches: 3. This CDR3 is built from 15 residues. The CDR3 spells CASSLPGLAADTQYF. CDR3 bases: TGCGCCAGCAGCTTACCGGGACTAGCGGCAGATACGCAGTATTTT.

Many counts were recorded for this clonotype. The chain links TRBV4-1 to TRBJ1-5; D perhaps matches TRBD1 (5 bases). Germline CDR1 and CDR2: MGHRA and YSYEKL. The ends were cut back, 0 bases at V and 11 bases at J, with 20 bases in the middle. CDR3 length: 16 amino acids. CDR3 in amino acids: CASSQDKTVSFGTQHF. CDR3 nucleotides: TGCGCCAGCAGCCAAGATAAGACAGTATCATTCGGGACCCAGCATTTT.

V and J are TRBV6-6 and TRBJ2-7; D call uncertain. The CDR3 loop spans 12 amino acids. Germline-derived CDR1 and CDR2 are MNHNY and SVGAGI (reference sequence). V lost 2 bases and J 6 bases, leaving 8 bases between the germline ends. The CDR3 DNA sequence: TGTGCCAGCAGTTACCCAGACGTCGAGCAGTACTTC. It is translated as CASSYPDVEQYF.

This clonotype was seen at least ten times. The chain uses TRBV11-2 and TRBJ2-3; no clear D gene. V was cut by 0 bases and J by 4 bases, with 11 bases left in between. The CDR3 is made up of 15 amino acids. In germline, CDR1 is SGHAT, CDR2 FQNNGV. For the CDR3, the DNA is TGTGCCAGCAGCTTAGATCCTAGTTCCGCAGATACGCAGTATTTT. Amino acid sequence: CASSLDPSSADTQYF.

This clonotype was found a few times. This chain links TRBV9 with TRBJ2-7; 8 bases fit TRBD2. V was clipped by 1 base and J by 0 bases; unmatched bases: 3. CDR1 is SGDLS, CDR2 YYNGEE, per germline. The length of the CDR3 is 15 residues. The CDR3 coding sequence is TGTGCCAGCAGCGTATCAGCGGGGGACTCCTACGAGCAGTACTTC. Translating it yields CASSVSAGDSYEQYF.

Ten or more counts support this clonotype. The rearrangement uses TRBV18 and TRBJ1-5, with 9 bases lining up with TRBD1. V gave up 4 bases and J gave up 6 bases; unmatched junction bases: 7. Germline V gene lookup returns CDR1 KGHSH and CDR2 LQKENI. The CDR3 has 15 amino acids. CDR3 nucleotides: TGTGCCAGCTCACTAGTACAGGGGGCAGGTCAGCCCCAGCATTTT. It specifies CASSLVQGAGQPQHF. Full variable domain (missing parts from reference TRBV18 and TRBJ1-5): NAGVMQNPRHLVRRRGQEARLRCSPMKGHSHVYWYRQLPEEGLKFMVYLQKENIIDESGMPKERFSAEFPKEGPSILRIQQVVRGDSAAYFCASSLVQGAGQPQHFGDGTRLSIL.

This sequence joins TRBV5-4 and TRBJ2-1; D is uncertain. This CDR3 has 13 residues. Germline V gives CDR1 SGHNT, CDR2 YYREEE (reference sequence). Trimming took 1 base from V and 4 from J, leaving 6 bases between them. The CDR3 DNA sequence: TGTGCCAGCAGCTTGTGGGGTTACAATGAGCAGTTCTTC. This sequence encodes CASSLWGYNEQFF.

This chain uses TRBV6-1 with TRBJ2-3, with TRBD2 as a possible D gene (5 bases). The V gene lost 6 bases and the J gene lost 2 bases, with 12 bases spanning the gap. This CDR3 contains 14 residues. Germline V gene data show CDR1 as MNHNS and CDR2 as SASEGT. The CDR3 nucleotides read TGTGCCAGCAGGACGAGGGAGTACACAGATACGCAGTATTTT. Translated, it gives CASRTREYTDTQYF.

This clonotype was detected a few times. The rearrangement links TRBV20-1 to TRBJ1-1; no definite D call. Germline V gene sequence: CDR1 DFQATT, CDR2 SNEGSKA (reference sequence). V dropped 4 bases and J dropped 1 base, with 10 bases sitting between them. The CDR3 spans 13 residues. CDR3 bases: TGCAGTGCTATTGTTGAGGCGAACACTGAAGCTTTCTTT. Translated: CSAIVEANTEAFF.

The CDR3 spells CASSFSGLIYNEQFF. The DNA for the CDR3 is TGTGCCAGCAGCTTTAGCGGTTTAATATACAATGAGCAGTTCTTC. The chain links TRBV7-2 to TRBJ2-1; D may be TRBD2 (6 bases). Trimming cost V 3 bases and J 4 bases, with 13 bases left between them. Germline-derived CDR1 and CDR2 are SGHTA and FQGNSA. CDR3 length: 15 amino acids.

This clonotype has ten or more counts. This chain uses TRBV5-4 with TRBJ2-1, with 12 positions matching TRBD2. Germline-derived CDR1 and CDR2 are SGHNT and YYREEE (reference sequence). The length of the CDR3 is 18 residues. The trim removed 4 bases at V and 0 bases at J, leaving 8 bases unmatched. DNA of the CDR3: TGTGCCAGCAGCCCGGGACTAGCGGGCCTCAGCTCCTACAATGAGCAGTTCTTC. Its translation is CASSPGLAGLSSYNEQFF.

The V and J genes are TRBV6-2 or TRBV6-3 and TRBJ2-7; D gene uncertain. The CDR3 length is 11 residues. Per germline, CDR1 MNHEY and CDR2 SVGEGT. This CDR3 reads CAAATSYEQYF. CDR3 DNA sequence: TGTGCGGCGGCGACTTCCTACGAGCAGTACTTC.

The sample holds many counts of this clonotype. The chain employs TRBV5-1 and TRBJ1-6; D gene ambiguous. The CDR3 spans 15 residues. CDR1 is SGHRS, CDR2 YFSETQ, per germline. Trimming left V 0 bases short and J 5 bases short, with 9 bases between. CDR3 sequence (DNA): TGCGCCAGCAGCTTGGTTTCGGGAAATAATTCACCCCTCCACTTT. This gives the protein CASSLVSGNNSPLHF. Looking up the rest from reference TRBV5-1 and TRBJ1-6 gives the full variable domain: KAGVTQTPRYLIKTRGQQVTLSCSPISGHRSVSWYQQTPGQGLQFLFEYFSETQRNKGNFPGRFSGRQFSNSRSEMNVSTLELGDSALYLCASSLVSGNNSPLHFGNGTRLTVT.

In its sample, this clonotype was seen many times. The chain is built from TRBV4-2 and TRBJ2-1; D remains ambiguous. This CDR3 contains 17 residues. V was shortened by 0 bases and J by 3 bases, with 15 bases between the two germline ends. CDR1 is LGHNA and CDR2 is YNFKEQ in the germline V gene. The CDR3 DNA is TGTGCCAGCAGCCAAGAGATACGGGCCCCAATCTACAATGAGCAGTTCTTC. Its translation is CASSQEIRAPIYNEQFF.